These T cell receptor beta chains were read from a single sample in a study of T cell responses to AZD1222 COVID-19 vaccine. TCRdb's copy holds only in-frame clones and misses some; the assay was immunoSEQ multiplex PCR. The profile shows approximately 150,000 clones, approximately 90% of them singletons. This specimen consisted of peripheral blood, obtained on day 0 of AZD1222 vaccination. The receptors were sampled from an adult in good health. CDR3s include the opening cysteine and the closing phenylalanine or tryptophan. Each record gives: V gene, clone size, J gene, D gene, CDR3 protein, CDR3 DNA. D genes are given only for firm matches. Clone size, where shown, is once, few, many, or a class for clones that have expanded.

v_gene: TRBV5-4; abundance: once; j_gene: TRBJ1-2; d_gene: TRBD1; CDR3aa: CASSATGGRANYGYTF; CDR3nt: TGTGCCAGCAGTGCGACAGGGGGAAGAGCTAACTATGGCTACACCTTC
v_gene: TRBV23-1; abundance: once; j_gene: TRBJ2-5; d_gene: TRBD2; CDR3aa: CASSPTSGGQETQYF; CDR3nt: TGCGCCAGCAGCCCCACTAGCGGGGGTCAAGAGACCCAGTACTTC
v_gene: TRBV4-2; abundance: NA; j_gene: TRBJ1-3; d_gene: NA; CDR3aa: CASSTQSGDRNTIYF; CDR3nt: TGTGCCAGCAGCACCCAATCAGGGGACCGAAACACCATATATTTT
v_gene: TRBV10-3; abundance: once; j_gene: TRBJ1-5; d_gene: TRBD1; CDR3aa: CAISEVDRGKPQHF; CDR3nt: TGTGCCATCAGTGAGGTCGACAGGGGGAAGCCCCAGCATTTT
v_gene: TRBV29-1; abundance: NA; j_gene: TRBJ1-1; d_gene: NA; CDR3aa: CSATGSFVNTEAFF; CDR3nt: TGCAGCGCAACAGGTTCTTTCGTGAACACTGAAGCTTTCTTT
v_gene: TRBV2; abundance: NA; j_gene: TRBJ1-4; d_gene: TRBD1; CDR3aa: CASSYRGGGEKLFF; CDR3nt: TGTGCCAGCAGTTACAGGGGAGGGGGTGAAAAACTGTTTTTT
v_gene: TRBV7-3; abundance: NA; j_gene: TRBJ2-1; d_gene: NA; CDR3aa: CASSYDGYNEQFF; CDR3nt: TGTGCCAGCAGCTATGACGGATACAATGAGCAGTTCTTC
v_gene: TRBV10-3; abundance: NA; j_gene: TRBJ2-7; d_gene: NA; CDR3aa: CAISAGTSQVEQYF; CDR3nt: TGTGCCATCAGTGCCGGGACTTCCCAAGTCGAGCAGTACTTC
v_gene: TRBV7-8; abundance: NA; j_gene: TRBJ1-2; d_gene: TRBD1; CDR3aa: CASSQTGAFDSRSGGYTF; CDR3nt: TGTGCCAGCAGCCAGACAGGGGCGTTTGACTCCCGTTCGGGTGGCTACACCTTC
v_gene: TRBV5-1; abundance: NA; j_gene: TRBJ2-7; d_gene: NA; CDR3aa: CASSVTASYEQYF; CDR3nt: TGCGCCAGCAGCGTGACGGCCTCCTACGAGCAGTACTTC
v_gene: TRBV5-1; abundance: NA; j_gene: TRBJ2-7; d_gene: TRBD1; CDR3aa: CASSLDGTDVTEQYF; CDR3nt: TGCGCCAGCAGCTTGGATGGGACAGACGTAACCGAGCAGTACTTC
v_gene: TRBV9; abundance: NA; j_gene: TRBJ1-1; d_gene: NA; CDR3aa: CASSNIWNTEAFF; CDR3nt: TGTGCCAGCAGCAATATATGGAACACTGAAGCTTTCTTT
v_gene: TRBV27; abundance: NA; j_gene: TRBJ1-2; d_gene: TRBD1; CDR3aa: CASIPSRDRGQGYGYTF; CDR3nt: TGTGCCAGCATACCGTCCCGGGACAGGGGGCAAGGCTATGGCTACACCTTC
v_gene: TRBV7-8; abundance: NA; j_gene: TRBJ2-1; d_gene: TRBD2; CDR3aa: CASSLASAGGILVIDNEQFF; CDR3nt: TGTGCCAGCAGCTTAGCCTCGGCGGGAGGGATCCTAGTAATCGACAATGAGCAGTTCTTC
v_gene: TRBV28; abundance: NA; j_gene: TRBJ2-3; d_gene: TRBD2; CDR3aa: CASSSPGLAGTSSTDTQYF; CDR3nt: TGTGCCAGCAGTTCCCCGGGACTAGCGGGCACCTCAAGCACAGATACGCAGTATTTT
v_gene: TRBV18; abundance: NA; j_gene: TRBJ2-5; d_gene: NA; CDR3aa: CASSPQARGETQYF; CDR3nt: TGTGCCAGCTCACCCCAGGCTAGGGGAGAGACCCAGTACTTC
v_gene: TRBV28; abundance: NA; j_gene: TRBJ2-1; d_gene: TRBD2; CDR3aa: CASSPGLAGWNEQFF; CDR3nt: TGTGCCAGCAGTCCCGGACTAGCGGGATGGAATGAGCAGTTCTTC
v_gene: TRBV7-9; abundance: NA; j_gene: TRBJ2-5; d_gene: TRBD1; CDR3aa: CASSLTPGQGRETQYF; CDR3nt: TGTGCCAGCAGTCTTACCCCGGGACAGGGACGGGAGACCCAGTACTTC
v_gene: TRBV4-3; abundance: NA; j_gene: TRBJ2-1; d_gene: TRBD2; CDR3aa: CASSQDSRGSHNEQFF; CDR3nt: TGCGCCAGCAGCCAAGATTCACGCGGGAGCCACAATGAGCAGTTCTTC
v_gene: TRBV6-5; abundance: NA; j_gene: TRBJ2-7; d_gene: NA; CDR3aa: CASFDSKYEQYF; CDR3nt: TGTGCCAGCTTCGACAGTAAATACGAGCAGTACTTC
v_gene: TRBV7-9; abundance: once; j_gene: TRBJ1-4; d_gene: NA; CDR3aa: CASSLAPRKYATNEKLFF; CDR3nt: TGTGCCAGCAGCTTAGCCCCCCGAAAGTACGCAACTAATGAAAAACTGTTTTTT
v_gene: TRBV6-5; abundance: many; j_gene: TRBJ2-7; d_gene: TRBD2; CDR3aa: CASSTSGSSSYEQYF; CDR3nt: TGTGCCAGCTCGACTAGCGGGAGTAGTTCCTACGAGCAGTACTTC
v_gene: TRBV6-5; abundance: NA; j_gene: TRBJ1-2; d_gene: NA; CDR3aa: CASRGDYGYTF; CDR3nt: TGTGCCTCCCGGGGCGACTATGGCTACACCTTC
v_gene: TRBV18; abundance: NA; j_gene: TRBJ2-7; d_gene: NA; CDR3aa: CASSLGADGGYEQYF; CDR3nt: TGTGCCAGCTCACTAGGGGCTGACGGCGGCTACGAGCAGTACTTC
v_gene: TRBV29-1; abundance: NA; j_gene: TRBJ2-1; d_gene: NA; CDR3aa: CSAGTVLRGNEQFF; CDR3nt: TGCAGCGCGGGGACCGTTCTTAGGGGGAATGAGCAGTTCTTC
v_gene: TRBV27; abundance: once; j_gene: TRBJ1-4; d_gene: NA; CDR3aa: CASSLTDSVLNEKLFF; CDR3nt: TGTGCCAGCAGTTTAACGGACAGTGTTCTTAATGAAAAACTGTTTTTT
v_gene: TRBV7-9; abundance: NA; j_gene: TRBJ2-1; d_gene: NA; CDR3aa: CASSTFRAGAYNEQFF; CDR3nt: TGTGCCAGCAGCACCTTTAGAGCAGGGGCATACAATGAGCAGTTCTTC
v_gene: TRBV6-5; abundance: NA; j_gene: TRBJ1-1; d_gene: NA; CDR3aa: CASSYSRQGRAFF; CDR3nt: TGTGCCAGCAGTTACTCGAGGCAGGGCCGTGCTTTCTTT
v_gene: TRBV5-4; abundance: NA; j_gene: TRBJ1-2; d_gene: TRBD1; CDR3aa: CASSSLGQGNYGYTF; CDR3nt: TGTGCCAGCAGCTCGTTGGGACAGGGAAACTATGGCTACACCTTC
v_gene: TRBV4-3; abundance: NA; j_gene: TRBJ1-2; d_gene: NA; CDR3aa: CASSHQAGPRGYGYTF; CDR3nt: TGCGCCAGCAGCCACCAGGCTGGGCCCAGGGGCTATGGCTACACCTTC
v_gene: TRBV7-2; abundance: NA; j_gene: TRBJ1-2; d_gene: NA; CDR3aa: CASSPLGGWGYGYTF; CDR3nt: TGTGCCAGCAGCCCGTTGGGGGGCTGGGGTTATGGCTACACCTTC
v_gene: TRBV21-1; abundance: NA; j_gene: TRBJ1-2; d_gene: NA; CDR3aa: CAGLGGDDGYTF; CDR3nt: TGTGCCGGTCTGGGGGGGGATGACGGCTACACCTTC
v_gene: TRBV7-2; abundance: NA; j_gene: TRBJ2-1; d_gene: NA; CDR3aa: CASSLQGARHNEQFF; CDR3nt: TGTGCCAGCAGCTTACAGGGAGCTAGGCACAATGAGCAGTTCTTC
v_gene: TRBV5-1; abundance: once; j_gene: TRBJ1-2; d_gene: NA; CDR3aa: CASSYGGVDGYTF; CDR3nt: TGCGCCAGCAGCTACGGCGGGGTGGATGGCTACACCTTC
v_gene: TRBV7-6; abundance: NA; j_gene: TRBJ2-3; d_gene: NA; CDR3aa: CASSPVPGATDTQYF; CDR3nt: TGTGCCAGCAGCCCCGTCCCGGGAGCCACAGATACGCAGTATTTT
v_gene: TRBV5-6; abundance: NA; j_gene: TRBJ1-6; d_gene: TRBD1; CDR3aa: CASSSGGLGSPLHF; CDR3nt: TGTGCCAGCAGCTCAGGGGGTTTGGGTTCACCCCTCCACTTT
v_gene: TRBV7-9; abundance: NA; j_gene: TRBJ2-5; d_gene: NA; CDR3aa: CASSLREETQYF; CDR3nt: TGTGCCAGCAGCTTACGGGAAGAGACCCAGTACTTC
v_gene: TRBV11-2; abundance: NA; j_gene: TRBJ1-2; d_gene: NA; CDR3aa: CASSLIFAGTSYGYTF; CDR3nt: TGTGCCAGCAGCTTAATTTTTGCGGGGACAAGCTATGGCTACACCTTC
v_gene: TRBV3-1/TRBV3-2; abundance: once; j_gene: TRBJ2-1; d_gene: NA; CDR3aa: CASSQRQAPYNEQFF; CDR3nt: TGTGCCAGCAGCCAGCGACAGGCACCCTACAATGAGCAGTTCTTC
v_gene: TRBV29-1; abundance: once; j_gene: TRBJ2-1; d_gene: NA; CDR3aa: CSGDIGKDEQFF; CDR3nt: TGCAGCGGTGATATCGGAAAGGATGAGCAGTTCTTC
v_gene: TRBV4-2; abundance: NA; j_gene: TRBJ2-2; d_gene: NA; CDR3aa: CASSQDWNPGGELFF; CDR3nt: TGTGCCAGCAGCCAAGATTGGAACCCAGGGGGGGAGCTGTTTTTT
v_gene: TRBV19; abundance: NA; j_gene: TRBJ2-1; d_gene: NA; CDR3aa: CASRLQGNEQFF; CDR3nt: TGTGCCAGTAGATTACAGGGCAATGAGCAGTTCTTC